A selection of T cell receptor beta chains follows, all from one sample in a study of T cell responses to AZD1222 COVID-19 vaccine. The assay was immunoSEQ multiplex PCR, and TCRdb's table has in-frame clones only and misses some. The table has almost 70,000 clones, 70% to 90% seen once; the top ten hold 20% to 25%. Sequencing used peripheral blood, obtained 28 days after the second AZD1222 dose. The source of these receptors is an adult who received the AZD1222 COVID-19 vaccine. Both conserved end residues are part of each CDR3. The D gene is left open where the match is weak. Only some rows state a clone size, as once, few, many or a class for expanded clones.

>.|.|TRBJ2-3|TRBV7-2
CASSSEPVYRYF
TGTGCCAGCAGCTCGGAGCCGGTCTATCGGTATTTT
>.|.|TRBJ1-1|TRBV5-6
CASSLGGESSEAFF
TGTGCCAGCAGCTTGGGAGGGGAAAGCTCTGAAGCTTTCTTT
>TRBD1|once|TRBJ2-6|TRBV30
CAWSVQGATGANVLTF
TGTGCCTGGAGTGTACAGGGGGCTACTGGGGCCAACGTCCTGACTTTC
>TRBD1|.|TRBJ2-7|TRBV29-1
CSVQGQGGQNEQYF
TGCAGCGTGCAGGGACAGGGGGGCCAAAACGAGCAGTACTTC
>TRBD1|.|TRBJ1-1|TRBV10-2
CASSGNRGRDPTNTEAFF
TGCGCCAGCAGTGGAAACAGGGGGCGCGACCCCACTAACACTGAAGCTTTCTTT
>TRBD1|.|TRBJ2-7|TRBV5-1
CASTRDRTYEQYF
TGCGCCAGCACCCGGGACAGGACCTACGAGCAGTACTTC
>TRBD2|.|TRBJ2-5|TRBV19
CASTGDAAGETQYF
TGTGCCAGTACCGGAGACGCAGCGGGGGAGACCCAGTACTTC
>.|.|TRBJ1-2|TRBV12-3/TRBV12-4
CASSPGSGWGYTF
TGTGCCAGCAGCCCAGGTTCCGGATGGGGCTACACCTTC
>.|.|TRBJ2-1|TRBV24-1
CATSDAGTPSYNEQFF
TGTGCCACCAGTGATGCCGGGACACCTTCCTACAATGAGCAGTTCTTC
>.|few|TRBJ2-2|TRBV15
CATSRDFRGELFF
TGTGCCACCAGCAGAGATTTCAGGGGGGAGCTGTTTTTT
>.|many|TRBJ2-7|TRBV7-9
CASSLGPPLYEQYF
TGTGCCAGCAGCCTAGGACCACCACTTTACGAGCAGTACTTC
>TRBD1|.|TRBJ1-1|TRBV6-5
CASRIQGGNTEAFF
TGTGCCAGCAGAATACAGGGGGGTAACACTGAAGCTTTCTTT
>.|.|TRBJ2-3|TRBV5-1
CASSSGVRDWYF
TGCGCCAGCAGCTCCGGAGTAAGGGATTGGTATTTT
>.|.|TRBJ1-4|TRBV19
CASSIMTADEKLFF
TGTGCCAGTAGTATAATGACAGCGGACGAAAAACTGTTTTTT
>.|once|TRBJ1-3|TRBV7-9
CASSSGTERSGNTIYF
TGTGCCAGCAGCTCTGGGACGGAGCGGTCTGGAAACACCATATATTTT
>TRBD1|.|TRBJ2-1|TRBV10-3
CAITGGQGENEQFF
TGTGCCATCACAGGGGGCCAAGGGGAGAATGAGCAGTTCTTC
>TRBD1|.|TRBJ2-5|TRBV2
CASSTRRQGTETQYF
TGTGCCAGCAGTACTCGGCGACAGGGTACCGAGACCCAGTACTTC
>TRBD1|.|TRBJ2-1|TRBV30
CALNRGSSYNEQFF
TGTGCCTTAAACAGGGGGAGCTCCTACAATGAGCAGTTCTTC
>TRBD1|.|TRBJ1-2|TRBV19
CASIRLKGRTGLTNYGYTF
TGTGCCAGTATTCGACTAAAGGGTAGGACAGGACTGACTAACTATGGCTACACCTTC
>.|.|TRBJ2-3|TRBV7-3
CASSEGDSLTQYF
TGTGCCAGCAGCGAGGGGGACTCCCTCACGCAGTATTTT
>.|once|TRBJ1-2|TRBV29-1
CSSWNGEGGYTF
TGCTCCAGTTGGAACGGAGAGGGTGGCTACACCTTC
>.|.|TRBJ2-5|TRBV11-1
CASSLEVTQYF
TGTGCCAGCAGCTTAGAAGTGACCCAGTACTTC
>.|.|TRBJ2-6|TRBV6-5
CTIGSSGANVLTF
TGTACGATCGGGAGCTCTGGGGCCAACGTCCTGACTTTC
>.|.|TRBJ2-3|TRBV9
CASSVGGWRDTQYF
TGTGCCAGCAGCGTAGGCGGGTGGCGGGATACGCAGTATTTT
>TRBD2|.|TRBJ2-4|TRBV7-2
CASSLGTSGSQLAKNIQYF
TGTGCCAGCAGCTTGGGGACTAGCGGGAGTCAGCTAGCCAAAAACATTCAGTACTTC
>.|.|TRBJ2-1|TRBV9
CASSVVPLPAGGHEQFF
TGTGCCAGCAGCGTAGTTCCGCTCCCCGCGGGTGGCCATGAGCAGTTCTTC
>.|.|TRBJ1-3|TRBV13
CASSPGHSGNTIYF
TGTGCCAGCAGCCCGGGACACTCTGGAAACACCATATATTTT
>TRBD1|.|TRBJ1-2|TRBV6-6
CASSQTGEKANYGYTF
TGTGCCAGCAGTCAAACAGGGGAAAAAGCTAACTATGGCTACACCTTC
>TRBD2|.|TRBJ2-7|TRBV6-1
CASTSGHSYEQYF
TGTGCCAGTACTAGCGGACACTCCTACGAGCAGTACTTC
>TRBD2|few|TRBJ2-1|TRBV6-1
CASSDTSASGKGYEQFF
TGTGCCAGCAGTGACACTAGCGCCTCAGGGAAAGGGTATGAGCAGTTCTTC
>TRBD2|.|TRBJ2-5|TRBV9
CASSVGGLAGGMETQYF
TGTGCCAGCAGCGTAGGGGGACTAGCGGGAGGGATGGAGACCCAGTACTTC
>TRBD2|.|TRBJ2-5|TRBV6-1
CASSARDYQTLQETQYF
TGTGCCAGCAGTGCAAGGGACTACCAAACACTCCAAGAGACCCAGTACTTC
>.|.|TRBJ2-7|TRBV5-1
CASSLVEGLAYEQYF
TGCGCCAGCAGCTTGGTCGAGGGCCTCGCCTACGAGCAGTACTTC
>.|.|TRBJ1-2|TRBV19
CASSTDGIYGYTF
TGTGCCAGTAGTACGGACGGTATCTATGGCTACACCTTC
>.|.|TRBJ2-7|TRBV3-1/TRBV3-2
CASSQATVGYEQYF
TGTGCCAGCAGCCAAGCTACGGTGGGCTACGAGCAGTACTTC
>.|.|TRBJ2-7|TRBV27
CASSLGGNLPYEQYF
TGTGCCAGCAGTTTAGGTGGCAACCTCCCCTACGAGCAGTACTTC
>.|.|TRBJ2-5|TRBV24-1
CATSDPLVGAETQYF
TGTGCCACCAGTGATCCGCTTGTCGGGGCGGAGACCCAGTACTTC
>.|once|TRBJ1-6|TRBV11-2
CASSLVQGIGSPLHF
TGTGCCAGCAGCTTAGTGCAGGGTATAGGTTCACCCCTCCACTTT
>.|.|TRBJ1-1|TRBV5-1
CASSLSGMNTEAFF
TGCGCCAGCAGCTTGTCGGGAATGAACACTGAAGCTTTCTTT
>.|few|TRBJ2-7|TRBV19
CASSQAVGSYEQYF
TGTGCCAGCAGCCAGGCCGTGGGCTCCTACGAGCAGTACTTC
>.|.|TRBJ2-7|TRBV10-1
CASSESPGYEQYF
TGCGCCAGCAGTGAGAGCCCCGGCTACGAGCAGTACTTC
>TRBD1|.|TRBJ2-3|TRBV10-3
CAISRLQGADDTQYF
TGTGCCATCAGCCGCTTACAGGGGGCGGATGATACGCAGTATTTT
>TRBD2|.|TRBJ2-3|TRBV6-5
CASSYEASGTLDTQYF
TGTGCCAGCAGTTATGAGGCTAGCGGTACCCTAGATACGCAGTATTTT
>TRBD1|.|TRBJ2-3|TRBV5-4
CASSFRGGDRDTQYF
TGTGCCAGCAGCTTTAGGGGCGGGGACAGGGATACGCAGTATTTT